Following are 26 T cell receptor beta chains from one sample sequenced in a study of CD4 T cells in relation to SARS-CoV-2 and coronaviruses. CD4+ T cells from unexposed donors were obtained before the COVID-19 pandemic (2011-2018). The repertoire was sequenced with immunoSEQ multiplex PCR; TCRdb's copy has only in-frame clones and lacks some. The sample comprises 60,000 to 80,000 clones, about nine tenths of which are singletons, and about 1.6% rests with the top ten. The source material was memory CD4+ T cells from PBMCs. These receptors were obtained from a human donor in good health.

The CDR3 region is CASSNRDEQYF. The CDR3 DNA reads as TGTGCCAGCAGCAACAGGGACGAGCAGTACTTC. J is TRBJ2-7 and V is TRBV11-1, with D maybe TRBD1 (6 bases). CDR1 is SGHAT and CDR2 is FQDESV in the germline V gene (reference sequence). Trimming pared 5 bases from V and 5 bases from J, leaving 7 bases between. The CDR3 runs 11 residues. The entire variable domain, with the rest obtained from reference TRBV11-1 and TRBJ2-7, is as follows: EAEVAQSPRYKITEKSQAVAFWCDPISGHATLYWYRQILGQGPELLVQFQDESVVDDSQLPKDRFSAERLKGVDSTLKIQPAELGDSAMYLCASSNRDEQYFGPGTRLTVT.

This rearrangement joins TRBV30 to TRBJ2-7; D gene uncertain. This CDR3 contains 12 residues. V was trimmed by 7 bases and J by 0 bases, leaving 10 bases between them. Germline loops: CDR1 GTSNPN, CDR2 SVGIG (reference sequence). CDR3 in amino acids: CASRRSSYEQYF. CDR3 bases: TGTGCCTCCCGTCGGAGCTCCTACGAGCAGTACTTC.

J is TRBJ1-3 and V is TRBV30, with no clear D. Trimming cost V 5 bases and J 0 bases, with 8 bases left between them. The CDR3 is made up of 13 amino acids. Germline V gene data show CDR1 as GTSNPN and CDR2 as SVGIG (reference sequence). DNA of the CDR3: TGTGCCTGGTTTCGGGGCTCTGGAAACACCATATATTTT. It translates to CAWFRGSGNTIYF.

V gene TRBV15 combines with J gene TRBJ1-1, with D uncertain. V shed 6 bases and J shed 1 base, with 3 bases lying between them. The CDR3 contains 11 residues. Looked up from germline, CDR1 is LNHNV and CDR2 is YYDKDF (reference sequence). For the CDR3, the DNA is TGTGCCACCAGAGAGAACACTGAAGCTTTCTTT. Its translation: CATRENTEAFF.

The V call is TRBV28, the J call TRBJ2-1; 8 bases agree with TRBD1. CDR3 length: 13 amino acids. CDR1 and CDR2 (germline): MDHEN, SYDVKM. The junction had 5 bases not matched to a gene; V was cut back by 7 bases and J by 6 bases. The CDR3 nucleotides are TGTGCCAGCATGGACAGGGTACGCAATGAGCAGTTCTTC. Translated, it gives CASMDRVRNEQFF.

The CDR3 region is CASSYGTGGSETQYF. The CDR3 nucleotides read TGTGCCAGCAGCTATGGGACAGGGGGTTCGGAGACCCAGTACTTC. The V and J genes are TRBV5-6 and TRBJ2-5; 11 bases match TRBD1. Germline V gene lookup returns CDR1 SGHDT and CDR2 YYEEEE. The CDR3 runs to 15 residues. V shed 3 bases, J shed 5 bases, and the junction held 6 bases outside the gene matches.

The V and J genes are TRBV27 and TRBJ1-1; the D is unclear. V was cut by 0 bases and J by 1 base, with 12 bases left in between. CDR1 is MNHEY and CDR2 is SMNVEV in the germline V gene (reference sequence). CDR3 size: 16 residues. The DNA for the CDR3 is TGTGCCAGCAGTTTATCGAATGGGTTAGGGAACACTGAAGCTTTCTTT. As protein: CASSLSNGLGNTEAFF.

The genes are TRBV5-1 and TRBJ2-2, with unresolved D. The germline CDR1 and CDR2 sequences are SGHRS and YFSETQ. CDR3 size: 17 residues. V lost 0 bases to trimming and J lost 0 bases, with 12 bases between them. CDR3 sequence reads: CASSLEVGRTNTGELFF. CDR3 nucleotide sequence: TGCGCCAGCAGCTTGGAGGTTGGACGAACGAACACCGGGGAGCTGTTTTTT.

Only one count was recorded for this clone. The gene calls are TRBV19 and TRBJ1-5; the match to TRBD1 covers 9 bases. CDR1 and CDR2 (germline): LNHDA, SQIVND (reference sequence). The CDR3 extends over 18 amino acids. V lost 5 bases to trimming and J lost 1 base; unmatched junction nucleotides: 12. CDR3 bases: TGTGCCAGTAGTCACGGAACCTCGGGACAGGGAAGCAATCAGCCCCAGCATTTT. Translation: CASSHGTSGQGSNQPQHF.

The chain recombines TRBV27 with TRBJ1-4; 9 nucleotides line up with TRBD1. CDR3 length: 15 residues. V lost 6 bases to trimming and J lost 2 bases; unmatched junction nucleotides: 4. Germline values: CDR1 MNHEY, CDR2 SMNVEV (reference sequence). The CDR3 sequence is CASRDRGFTNEKLFF. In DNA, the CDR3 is TGTGCCAGCAGGGACAGGGGTTTTACTAATGAAAAACTGTTTTTT.

The CDR3 nucleotides are TGTGCCAGCTCACCAATCAGACAGAATCAGCCCCAGCATTTT. Its translation is CASSPIRQNQPQHF. The V gene is TRBV18, the J gene TRBJ1-5; D may be TRBD1 (5 bases). Trimming removed 2 bases from V and 4 bases from J, with 9 bases in between. In germline, CDR1 is KGHSH, CDR2 LQKENI. This CDR3 is built from 14 residues. The full variable domain, completed using reference TRBV18 and TRBJ1-5, is NAGVMQNPRHLVRRRGQEARLRCSPMKGHSHVYWYRQLPEEGLKFMVYLQKENIIDESGMPKERFSAEFPKEGPSILRIQQVVRGDSAAYFCASSPIRQNQPQHFGDGTRLSIL.

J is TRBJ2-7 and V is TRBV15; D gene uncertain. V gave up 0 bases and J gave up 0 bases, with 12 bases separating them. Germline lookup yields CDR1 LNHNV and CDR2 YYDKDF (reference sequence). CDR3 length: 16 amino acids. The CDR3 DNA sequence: TGTGCCACCAGCAGAGATTATATTTCGGCCTCCTACGAGCAGTACTTC. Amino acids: CATSRDYISASYEQYF.

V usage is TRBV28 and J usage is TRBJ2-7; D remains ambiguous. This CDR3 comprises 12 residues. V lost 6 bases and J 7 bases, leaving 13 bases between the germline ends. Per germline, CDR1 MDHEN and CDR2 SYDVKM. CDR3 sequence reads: CASRGSLREQYF. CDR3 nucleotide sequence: TGTGCCAGCAGGGGAAGCCTTAGGGAGCAGTACTTC.

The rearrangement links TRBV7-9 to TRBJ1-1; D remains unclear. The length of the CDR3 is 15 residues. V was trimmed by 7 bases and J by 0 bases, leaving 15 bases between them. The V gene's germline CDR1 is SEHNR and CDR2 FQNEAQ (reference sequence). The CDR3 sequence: CASTSGRTMNTEAFF. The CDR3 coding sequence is TGTGCCAGCACCTCTGGGCGGACCATGAACACTGAAGCTTTCTTT. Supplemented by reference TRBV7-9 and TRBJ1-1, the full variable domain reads DTGVSQNPRHKITKRGQNVTFRCDPISEHNRLYWYRQTLGQGPEFLTYFQNEAQLEKSRLLSDRFSAERPKGSFSTLEIQRTEQGDSAMYLCASTSGRTMNTEAFFGQGTRLTVV.

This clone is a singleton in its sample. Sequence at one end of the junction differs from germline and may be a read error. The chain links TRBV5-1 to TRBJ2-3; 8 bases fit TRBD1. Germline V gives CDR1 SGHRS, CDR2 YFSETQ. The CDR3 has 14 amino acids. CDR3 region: CASSLGQVGDTQYF. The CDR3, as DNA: TGCGCCAGCAGTTTGGGACAGGTGGGAGATACGCAGTATTTT.

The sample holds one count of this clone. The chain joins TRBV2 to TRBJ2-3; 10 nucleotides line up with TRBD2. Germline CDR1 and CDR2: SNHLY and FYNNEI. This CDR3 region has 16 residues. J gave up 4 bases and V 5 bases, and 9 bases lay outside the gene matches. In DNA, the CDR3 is TGTGCCAGCAGTTTCCAAGCTAGCGGGGGAGCAGATACGCAGTATTTT. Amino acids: CASSFQASGGADTQYF.

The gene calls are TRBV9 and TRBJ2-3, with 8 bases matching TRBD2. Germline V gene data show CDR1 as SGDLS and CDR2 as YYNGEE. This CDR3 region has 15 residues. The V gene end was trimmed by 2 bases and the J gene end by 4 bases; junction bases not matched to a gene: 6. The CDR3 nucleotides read TGTGCCAGCAGCGTTAGGGGCGGGAGGCCAGATACGCAGTATTTT. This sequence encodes CASSVRGGRPDTQYF.

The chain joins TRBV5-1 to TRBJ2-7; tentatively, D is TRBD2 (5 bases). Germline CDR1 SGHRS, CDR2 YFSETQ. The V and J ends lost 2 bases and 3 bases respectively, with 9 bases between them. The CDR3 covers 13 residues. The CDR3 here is CASSLAEGYEQYF. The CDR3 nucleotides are TGCGCCAGCAGCTTAGCTGAGGGCTACGAGCAGTACTTC. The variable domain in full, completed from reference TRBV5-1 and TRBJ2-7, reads KAGVTQTPRYLIKTRGQQVTLSCSPISGHRSVSWYQQTPGQGLQFLFEYFSETQRNKGNFPGRFSGRQFSNSRSEMNVSTLELGDSALYLCASSLAEGYEQYFGPGTRLTVT.

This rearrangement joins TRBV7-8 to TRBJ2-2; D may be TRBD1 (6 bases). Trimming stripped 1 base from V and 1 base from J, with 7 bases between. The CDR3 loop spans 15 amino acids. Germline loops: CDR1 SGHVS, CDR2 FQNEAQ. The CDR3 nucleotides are TGTGCCAGCAGCTTAGTAGGGGGGAACACCGGGGAGCTGTTTTTT. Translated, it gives CASSLVGGNTGELFF.

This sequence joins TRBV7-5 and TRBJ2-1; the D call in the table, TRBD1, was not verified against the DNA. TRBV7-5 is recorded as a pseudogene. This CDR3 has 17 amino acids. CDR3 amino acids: CARRQGNRYKGYNEQFF. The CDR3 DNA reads TGTGCCAGAAGGCAGGGGAACCGGTACAAAGGGTACAATGAGCAGTTCTTC.

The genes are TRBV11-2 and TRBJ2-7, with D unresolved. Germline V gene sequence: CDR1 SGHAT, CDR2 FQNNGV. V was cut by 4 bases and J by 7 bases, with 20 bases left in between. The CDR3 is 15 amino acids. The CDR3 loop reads CASSSPRTALREQYF. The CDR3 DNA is TGTGCCAGCAGCTCGCCCAGGACGGCATTACGAGAGCAGTACTTC.

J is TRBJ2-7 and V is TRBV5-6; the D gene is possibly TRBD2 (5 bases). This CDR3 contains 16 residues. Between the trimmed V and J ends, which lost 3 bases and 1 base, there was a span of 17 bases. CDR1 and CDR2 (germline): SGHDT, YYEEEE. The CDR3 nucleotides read TGTGCCAGCAGCTGGACTCTAGCCACCGAATCCTACGAGCAGTACTTC. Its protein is CASSWTLATESYEQYF.

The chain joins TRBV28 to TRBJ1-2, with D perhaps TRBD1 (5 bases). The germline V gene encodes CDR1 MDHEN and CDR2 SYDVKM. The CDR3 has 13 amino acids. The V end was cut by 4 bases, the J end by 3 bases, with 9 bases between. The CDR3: CASSSTAYYGYTF. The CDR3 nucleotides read TGTGCCAGCAGTTCGACAGCTTACTATGGCTACACCTTC.

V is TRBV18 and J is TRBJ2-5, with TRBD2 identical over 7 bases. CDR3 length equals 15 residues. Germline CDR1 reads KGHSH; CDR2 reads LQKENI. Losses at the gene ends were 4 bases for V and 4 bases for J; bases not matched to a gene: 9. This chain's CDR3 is CASSRSAGGVETQYF. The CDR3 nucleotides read TGTGCCAGCTCACGCTCCGCTGGGGGGGTAGAGACCCAGTACTTC. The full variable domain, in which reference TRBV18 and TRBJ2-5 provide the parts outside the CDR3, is NAGVMQNPRHLVRRRGQEARLRCSPMKGHSHVYWYRQLPEEGLKFMVYLQKENIIDESGMPKERFSAEFPKEGPSILRIQQVVRGDSAAYFCASSRSAGGVETQYFGPGTRLLVL.

As DNA, the CDR3 is TGTGCCTGGAGTGGGACAGGGTACTCACCCCTCCACTTT. This translates into CAWSGTGYSPLHF. This chain links TRBV30 with TRBJ1-6, with 8 bases matching TRBD1. Germline V lookup: CDR1 GTSNPN, CDR2 SVGIG (reference sequence). The CDR3 spans 13 residues. Trimming at V came to 1 base and at J to 10 bases, leaving 3 bases not matched to a gene.

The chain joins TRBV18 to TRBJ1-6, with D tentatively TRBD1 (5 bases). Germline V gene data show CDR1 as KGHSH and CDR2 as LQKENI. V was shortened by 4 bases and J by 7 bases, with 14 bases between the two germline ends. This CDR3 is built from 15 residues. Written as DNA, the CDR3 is TGTGCCAGCTCACGTGGGGACGGAATAAATTCACCCCTCCACTTT. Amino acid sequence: CASSRGDGINSPLHF.